The clone carrying this T cell receptor (beta chain) showed up just a few times. Antigen specificity is unknown. All donors came from Russia, were Caucasian and healthy, and spanned ages about 6 to 90. Per individual sample, total RNA of at least 6 micrograms was extracted. The sample belongs to a study of blood T cells in healthy people across ages. Findings and caveats of the study: Compared with aged donors, long-lived donors showed fewer expanded clones, suggesting selection.

With a J-beta primer mix and a sample-barcoded 5' primer, a second PCR ran 7 to 11 cycles. A template-switch adaptor with 12 random nucleotides tagged each cDNA molecule. TCRdb ran MiXCR on the 5' RACE reads and lists one entry per CDR3 protein. Counted here are 1.5 million or so distinct CDR3 sequences, about 43% occurring once; the ten biggest clones make up approximately 7.9%. Germline trimming cut 8 bases from V and 7 bases from J; bases unmatched to any gene: 13. This CDR3 region has 15 residues. The V gene is TRBV12-3 or TRBV12-4, the J gene TRBJ2-1; 8 positions match TRBD1. The TCR sequence derives from a woman between 18 and 29 years old in good health. The sample was blood. CDR3 DNA: TGTGCCAGCCAGAGATCGGACAGGGATGGTAATGAGCAGTTCTTC. Translated: CASQRSDRDGNEQFF.